Following are 3 T cell receptor beta chains from one sample sequenced in a study of blood T cell repertoires in COVID-19. Some clones are missing from TCRdb's copy, which holds only in-frame ones; the method was immunoSEQ multiplex PCR. The top ten hold 2.5% to 3.5% of the sample, which has tens of thousands of clones, 70% to 90% seen once. The specimen was peripheral blood. All receptors derive from a man aged 50 to 60 with active COVID-19.

The J gene is TRBJ1-3, the V gene TRBV18; no firm D call. Trimming shortened V by 4 bases and J by 0 bases, and 16 bases separated the two germline ends. Germline CDR1 is KGHSH and CDR2 is LQKENI. The CDR3 sequence is 17 residues long. The CDR3 sequence: CASSQNLRGSSGNTIYF. CDR3 nucleotides: TGTGCCAGCTCACAAAATCTCCGGGGAAGCTCTGGAAACACCATATATTTT.

This clone was recorded only once. The chain joins TRBV5-6 to TRBJ2-7; 10 bases line up with TRBD1. Germline CDR1 SGHDT, CDR2 YYEEEE. V lost 3 bases to trimming and J lost 2 bases; unmatched junction nucleotides: 2. The CDR3 is made up of 14 amino acids. The CDR3 here is CASSSGTGAYEQYF. The CDR3 DNA reads TGTGCCAGCAGCTCCGGGACAGGGGCCTACGAGCAGTACTTC.

J is TRBJ1-1 and V is TRBV19, with D maybe TRBD1 (6 bases). V was cut by 7 bases and J by 3 bases, with 15 bases left in between. CDR3 length: 14 amino acids. Germline loops: CDR1 LNHDA, CDR2 SQIVND (reference sequence). CDR3 sequence (DNA): TGTGCCAGTACCATAAAAGGGGGACACACTGAAGCTTTCTTT. This gives the protein CASTIKGGHTEAFF.